Listed below are T cell receptor beta chains from one sample, sequenced in a study of persistence of HIV-infected CD4 T cells. Their antigens remain unidentified. Profiled with immunoSEQ multiplex PCR; TCRdb holds only in-frame clones, not every one. The sample lists about 40,000 clones; roughly 87% were seen once. This material consisted of CD4+ T cells sorted from PBMCs after roughly 17-hour stimulation, taken from a patient who received antiretroviral therapy. The source is an adult man with HIV who was CMV-seropositive. The CDR3 runs from the conserved cysteine through the conserved F or W. The order of the fields is CDR3 length, J gene, V gene, D gene, CDR3 protein. D genes are given only for firm matches.

16 TRBJ1-2 TRBV6-6 - CASSYGLQTFGYGYTF
15 TRBJ1-1 TRBV5-4 - CASSTPAGKTTEAFF
13 TRBJ2-3 TRBV7-2 - CASSFSSTDTQYF
13 TRBJ2-7 TRBV29-1 TRBD1 CSVEGTVPYEQYF
14 TRBJ2-7 TRBV7-2 TRBD2 CASSLVRGDYEQYF
15 TRBJ2-3 TRBV11-1 TRBD1 CASSLVQGITDTQYF
14 TRBJ2-7 TRBV19 TRBD1 CASSEQGAHFEQYF
13 TRBJ1-2 TRBV29-1 TRBD1 CSVRPGQGYGYTF
13 TRBJ1-2 TRBV4-3 - CASRWRQVGGYTF
14 TRBJ1-3 TRBV19 - CASSIDSRGNTIYF
14 TRBJ2-7 TRBV10-3 TRBD1 CAISERGPNYEQYF
15 TRBJ2-1 TRBV3-1/TRBV3-2 - CASSQSQGRGNEQFF
15 TRBJ1-4 TRBV6-5 - CASSYQGEVNEKLFF
13 TRBJ1-2 TRBV19 - CASSTGQLYGYTF
14 TRBJ2-5 TRBV3-1/TRBV3-2 TRBD1 CASSSQGAGETQYF
15 TRBJ2-7 TRBV7-2 - CASSYSNRDFYEQYF
15 TRBJ1-1 TRBV29-1 - CSVVPIMGVNTEAFF
11 TRBJ1-1 TRBV30 - CAWSVGTGAFF
17 TRBJ2-7 TRBV10-1 TRBD2 CASSELGLAGRPYEQYF
14 TRBJ1-2 TRBV5-1 - CASSLRTENYGYTF
13 TRBJ1-1 TRBV12-3/TRBV12-4 - CASRGRRNTEAFF
14 TRBJ1-3 TRBV10-2 - CASSPEPGGNTIYF
15 TRBJ1-1 TRBV18 TRBD1 CASSLPTGVSTEAFF
16 TRBJ1-1 TRBV3-1/TRBV3-2 TRBD1 CASSPRTGSMNTEAFF
15 TRBJ1-6 TRBV6-5 TRBD1 CASTVDRGRNSPLHF
16 TRBJ1-5 TRBV7-2 - CASSLEGPLSNQPQHF
13 TRBJ1-2 TRBV29-1 TRBD1 CSVAQGANYGYTF
15 TRBJ1-6 TRBV6-4 - CASSPGPRPDSPLHF
13 TRBJ2-5 TRBV19 TRBD1 CATGDRVKETQYF
17 TRBJ2-7 TRBV5-1 - CASSLSGGKGGTYEQYF
16 TRBJ1-5 TRBV6-1 - CASSALGQGNNQPQHF
15 TRBJ2-4 TRBV25-1 - CASSDPGIQADIQYF
14 TRBJ1-1 TRBV6-1 - CASSENTRITEAFF
17 TRBJ2-3 TRBV19 - CASSIGGKRGGTDTQYF
16 TRBJ2-1 TRBV3-1/TRBV3-2 TRBD2 CASSRTRREGLGEQFF
13 TRBJ2-7 TRBV7-9 - CASSLNQAYEQYF
14 TRBJ1-3 TRBV6-5 - CASSNPGSGNTIYF
13 TRBJ2-7 TRBV12-3/TRBV12-4 TRBD2 CASSLAATYEQYF
16 TRBJ2-5 TRBV6-1 - CASSGSEAGRQETQYF
12 TRBJ1-5 TRBV28 - CASSPPGQPQHF
13 TRBJ1-2 TRBV6-1 TRBD1 CASSEIQGEFPTF
15 TRBJ1-5 TRBV7-2 TRBD1 CASSSRTGSNQPQHF
16 TRBJ2-2 TRBV7-2 TRBD1 CASSLAGTGVPGELFF
12 TRBJ2-1 TRBV6-5 - CASSYRGNEQFF
14 TRBJ2-7 TRBV7-2 - CASSFSVPDYEQYF
15 TRBJ1-3 TRBV3-1/TRBV3-2 - CASSQDPGWGNTIYF
17 TRBJ1-2 TRBV6-1 - CASSDALLGSGGLGYTF